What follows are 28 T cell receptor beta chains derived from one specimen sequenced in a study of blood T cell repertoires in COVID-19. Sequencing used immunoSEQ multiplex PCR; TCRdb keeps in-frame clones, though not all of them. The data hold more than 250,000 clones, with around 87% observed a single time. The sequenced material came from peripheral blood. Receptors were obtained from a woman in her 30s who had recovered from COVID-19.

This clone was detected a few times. The CDR3 sequence is CASSQDRGSGGNEQFF. DNA for the CDR3: TGCGCCAGCAGCCAAGATCGGGGGAGCGGGGGCAATGAGCAGTTCTTC. This chain connects TRBV4-3 to TRBJ2-1; TRBD2 matches at 8 bases. This CDR3 has 16 amino acids. Germline assignment: CDR1 LGHNA and CDR2 YSLEER. Trimming took 0 bases from V and 6 from J; bases not matched to a gene: 7.

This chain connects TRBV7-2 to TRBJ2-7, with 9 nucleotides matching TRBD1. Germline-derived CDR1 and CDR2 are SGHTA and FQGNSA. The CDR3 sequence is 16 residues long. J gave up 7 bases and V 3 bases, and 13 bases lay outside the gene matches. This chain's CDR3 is CASSFRPGQGPLEQYF. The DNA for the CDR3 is TGTGCCAGCAGCTTCCGACCGGGACAGGGACCATTGGAGCAGTACTTC. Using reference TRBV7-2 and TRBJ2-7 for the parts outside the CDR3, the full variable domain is GAGVSQSPSNKVTEKGKDVELRCDPISGHTALYWYRQSLGQGLEFLIYFQGNSAPDKSGLPSDRFSAERTGGSVSTLTIQRTQQEDSAVYLCASSFRPGQGPLEQYFGPGTRLTVT.

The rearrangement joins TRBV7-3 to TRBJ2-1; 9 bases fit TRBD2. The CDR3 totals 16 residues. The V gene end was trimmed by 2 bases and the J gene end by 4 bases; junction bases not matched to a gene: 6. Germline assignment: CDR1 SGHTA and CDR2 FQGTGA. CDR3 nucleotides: TGTGCCAGCAGCTTACTGTCCCTAGCGGGATACAATGAGCAGTTCTTC. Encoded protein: CASSLLSLAGYNEQFF.

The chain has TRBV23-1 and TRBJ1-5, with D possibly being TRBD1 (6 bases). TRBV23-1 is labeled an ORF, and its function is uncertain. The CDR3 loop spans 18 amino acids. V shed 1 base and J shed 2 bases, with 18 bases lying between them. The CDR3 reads CASSQFFKQGYCNQPQHF. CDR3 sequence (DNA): TGCGCCAGCAGTCAATTTTTCAAACAGGGCTACTGCAATCAGCCCCAGCATTTT.

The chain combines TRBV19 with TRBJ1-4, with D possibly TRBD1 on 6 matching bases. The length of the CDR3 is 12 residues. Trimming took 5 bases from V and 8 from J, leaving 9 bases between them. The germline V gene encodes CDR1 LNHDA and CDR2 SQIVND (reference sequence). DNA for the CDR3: TGTGCCAGTAGTCAGGGGAGCGAAAAACTGTTTTTT. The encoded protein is CASSQGSEKLFF.

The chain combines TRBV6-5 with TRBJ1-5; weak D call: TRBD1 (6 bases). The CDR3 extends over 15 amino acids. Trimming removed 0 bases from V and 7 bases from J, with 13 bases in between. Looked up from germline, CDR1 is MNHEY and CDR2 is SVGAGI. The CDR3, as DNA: TGTGCCAGCAGTTACTCGTCAGGGGAATACCAGCCCCAGCATTTT. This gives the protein CASSYSSGEYQPQHF.

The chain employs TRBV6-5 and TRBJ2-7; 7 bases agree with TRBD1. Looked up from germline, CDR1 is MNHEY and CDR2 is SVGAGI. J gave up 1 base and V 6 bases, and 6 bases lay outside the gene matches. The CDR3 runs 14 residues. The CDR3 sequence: CASRDRQGSYEQYF. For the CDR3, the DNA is TGTGCCAGCAGGGACCGACAGGGATCCTACGAGCAGTACTTC.

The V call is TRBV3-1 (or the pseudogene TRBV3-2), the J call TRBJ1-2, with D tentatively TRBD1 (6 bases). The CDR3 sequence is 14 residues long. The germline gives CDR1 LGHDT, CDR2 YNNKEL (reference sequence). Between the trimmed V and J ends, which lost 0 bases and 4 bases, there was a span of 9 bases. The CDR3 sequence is CASSQDQGLYGYTF. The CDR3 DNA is TGTGCCAGCAGCCAAGATCAGGGGCTCTATGGCTACACCTTC.

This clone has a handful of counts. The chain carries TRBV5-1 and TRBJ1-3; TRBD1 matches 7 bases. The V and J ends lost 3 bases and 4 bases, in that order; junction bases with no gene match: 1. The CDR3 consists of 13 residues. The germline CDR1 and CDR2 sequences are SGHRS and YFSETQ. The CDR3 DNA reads TGCGCCAGCAGCTGGGGACAGGGAAACACCATATATTTT. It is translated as CASSWGQGNTIYF.

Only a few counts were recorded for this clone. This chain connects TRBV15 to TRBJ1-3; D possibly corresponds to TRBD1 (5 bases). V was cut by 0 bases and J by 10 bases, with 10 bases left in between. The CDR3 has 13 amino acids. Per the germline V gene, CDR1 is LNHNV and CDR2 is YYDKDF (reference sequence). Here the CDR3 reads CATSRDQGGTIYF. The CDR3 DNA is TGTGCCACCAGCAGAGATCAGGGAGGAACCATATATTTT.

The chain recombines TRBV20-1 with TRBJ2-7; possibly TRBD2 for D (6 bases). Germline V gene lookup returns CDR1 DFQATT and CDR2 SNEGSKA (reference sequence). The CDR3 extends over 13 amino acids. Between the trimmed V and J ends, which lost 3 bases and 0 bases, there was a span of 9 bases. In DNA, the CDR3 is TGCAGTGCTAGTCCCGGGAGCTCCTACGAGCAGTACTTC. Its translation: CSASPGSSYEQYF.

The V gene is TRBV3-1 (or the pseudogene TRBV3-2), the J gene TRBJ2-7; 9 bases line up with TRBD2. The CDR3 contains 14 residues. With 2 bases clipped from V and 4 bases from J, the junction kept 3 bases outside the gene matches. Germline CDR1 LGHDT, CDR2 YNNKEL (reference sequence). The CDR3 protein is CASSQRREGYEQYF. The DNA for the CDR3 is TGTGCCAGCAGCCAACGGCGGGAGGGATACGAGCAGTACTTC.

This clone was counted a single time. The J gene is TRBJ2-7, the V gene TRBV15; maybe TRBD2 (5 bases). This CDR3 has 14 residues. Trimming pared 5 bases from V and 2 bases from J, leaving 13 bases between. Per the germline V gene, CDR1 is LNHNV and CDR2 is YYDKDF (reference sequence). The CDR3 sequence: CATSVTIPTYEQYF. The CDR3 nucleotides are TGTGCCACCAGCGTGACTATCCCTACCTACGAGCAGTACTTC.

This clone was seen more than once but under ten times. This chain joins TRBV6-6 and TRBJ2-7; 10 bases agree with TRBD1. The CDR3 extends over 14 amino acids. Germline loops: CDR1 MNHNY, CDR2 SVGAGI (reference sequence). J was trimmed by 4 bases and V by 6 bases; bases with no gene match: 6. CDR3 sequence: CASRHDRGPYEQYF. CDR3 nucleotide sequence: TGTGCCAGCAGACATGACAGGGGGCCGTACGAGCAGTACTTC.

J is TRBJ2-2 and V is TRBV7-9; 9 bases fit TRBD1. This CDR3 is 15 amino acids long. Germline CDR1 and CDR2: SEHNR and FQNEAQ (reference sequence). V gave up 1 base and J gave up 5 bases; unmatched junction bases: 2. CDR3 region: CASSLEGTGTGELFF. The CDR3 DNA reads TGTGCCAGCAGCTTAGAAGGGACAGGGACCGGGGAGCTGTTTTTT.

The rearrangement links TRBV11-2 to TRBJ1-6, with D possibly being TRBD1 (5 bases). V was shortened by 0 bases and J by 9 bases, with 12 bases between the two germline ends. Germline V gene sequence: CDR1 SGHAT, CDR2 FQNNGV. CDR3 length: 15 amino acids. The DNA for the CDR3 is TGTGCCAGCAGCTTAGATCCAGGGCTAGGTTCACCCCTCCACTTT. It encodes CASSLDPGLGSPLHF. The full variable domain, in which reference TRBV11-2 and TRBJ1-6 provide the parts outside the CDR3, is EAGVAQSPRYKIIEKRQSVAFWCNPISGHATLYWYQQILGQGPKLLIQFQNNGVVDDSQLPKDRFSAERLKGVDSTLKIQPAKLEDSAVYLCASSLDPGLGSPLHFGNGTRLTVT.

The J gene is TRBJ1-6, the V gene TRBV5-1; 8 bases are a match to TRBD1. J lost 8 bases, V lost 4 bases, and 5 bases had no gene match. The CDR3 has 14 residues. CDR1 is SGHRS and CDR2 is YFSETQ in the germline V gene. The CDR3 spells CASSPTGDDSPLHF. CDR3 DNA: TGCGCCAGCAGCCCGACAGGGGACGATTCACCCCTCCACTTT.

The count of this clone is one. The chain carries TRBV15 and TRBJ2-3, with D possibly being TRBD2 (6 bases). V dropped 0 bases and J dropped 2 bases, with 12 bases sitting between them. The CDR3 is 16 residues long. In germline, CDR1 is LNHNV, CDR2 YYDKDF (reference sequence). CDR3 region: CATSRDGTHNTDTQYF. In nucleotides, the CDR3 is TGTGCCACCAGCAGAGACGGGACTCATAACACAGATACGCAGTATTTT.

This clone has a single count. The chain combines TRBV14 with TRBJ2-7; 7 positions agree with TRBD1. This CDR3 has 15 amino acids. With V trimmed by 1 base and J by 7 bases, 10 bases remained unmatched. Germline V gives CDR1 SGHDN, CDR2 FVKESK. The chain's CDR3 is CASSQGGTAFREQYF. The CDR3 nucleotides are TGTGCCAGCAGCCAAGGGGGGACAGCCTTTCGGGAGCAGTACTTC.

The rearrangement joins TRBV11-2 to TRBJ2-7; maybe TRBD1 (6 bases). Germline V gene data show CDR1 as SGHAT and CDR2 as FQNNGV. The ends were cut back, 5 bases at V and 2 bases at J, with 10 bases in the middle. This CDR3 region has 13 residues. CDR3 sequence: CASSPRTAYEQYF. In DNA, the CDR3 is TGTGCCAGCAGCCCGAGGACAGCCTACGAGCAGTACTTC.

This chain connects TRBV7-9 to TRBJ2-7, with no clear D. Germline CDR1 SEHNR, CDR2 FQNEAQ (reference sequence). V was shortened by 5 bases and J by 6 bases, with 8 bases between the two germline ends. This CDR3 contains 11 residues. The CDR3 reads CASSELLEQYF. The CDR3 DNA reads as TGTGCCAGCAGCGAGTTACTCGAGCAGTACTTC. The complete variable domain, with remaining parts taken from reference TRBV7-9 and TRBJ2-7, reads DTGVSQNPRHKITKRGQNVTFRCDPISEHNRLYWYRQTLGQGPEFLTYFQNEAQLEKSRLLSDRFSAERPKGSFSTLEIQRTEQGDSAMYLCASSELLEQYFGPGTRLTVT.

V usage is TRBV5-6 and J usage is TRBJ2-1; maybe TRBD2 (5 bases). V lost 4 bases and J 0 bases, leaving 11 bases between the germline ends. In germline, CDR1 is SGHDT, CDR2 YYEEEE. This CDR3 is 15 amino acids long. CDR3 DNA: TGTGCCAGCAGCAATTGGACTCTCTCCTACAATGAGCAGTTCTTC. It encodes CASSNWTLSYNEQFF.

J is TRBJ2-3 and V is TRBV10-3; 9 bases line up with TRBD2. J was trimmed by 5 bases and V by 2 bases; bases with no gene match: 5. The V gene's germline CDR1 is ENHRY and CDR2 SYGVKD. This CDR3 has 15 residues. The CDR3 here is CAISEAGGIGDTQYF. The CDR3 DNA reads TGTGCCATCAGTGAGGCGGGGGGGATTGGAGATACGCAGTATTTT.

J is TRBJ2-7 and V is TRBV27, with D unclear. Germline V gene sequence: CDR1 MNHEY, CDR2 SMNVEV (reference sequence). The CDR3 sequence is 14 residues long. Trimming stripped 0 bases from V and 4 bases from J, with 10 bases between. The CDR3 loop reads CASSLSAYGYEQYF. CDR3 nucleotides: TGTGCCAGCAGTTTATCTGCTTACGGGTACGAGCAGTACTTC.

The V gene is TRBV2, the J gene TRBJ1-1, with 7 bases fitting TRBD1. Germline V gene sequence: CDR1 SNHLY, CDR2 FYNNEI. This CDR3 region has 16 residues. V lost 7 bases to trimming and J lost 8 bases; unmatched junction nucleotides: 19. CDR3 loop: CASNQNRDSLSLEAFF. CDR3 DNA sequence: TGTGCCAGCAACCAAAACCGGGACAGTTTAAGCTTGGAAGCTTTCTTT.

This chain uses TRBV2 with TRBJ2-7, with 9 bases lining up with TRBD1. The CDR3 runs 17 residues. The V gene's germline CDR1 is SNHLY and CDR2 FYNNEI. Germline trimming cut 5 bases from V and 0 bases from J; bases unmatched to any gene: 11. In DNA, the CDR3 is TGTGCCAGCAGTTCGGGACAGGGAATAAGAGACTCCTACGAGCAGTACTTC. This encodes CASSSGQGIRDSYEQYF.

The CDR3 nucleotides read TGTGCCACCAGCAGAGATTCCAGCGCTTATGGCTACACCTTC. Translation gives CATSRDSSAYGYTF. The rearrangement links TRBV15 to TRBJ1-2, with no clear D. The CDR3 totals 14 residues. Trimming left V 0 bases short and J 5 bases short, with 10 bases between. Per germline, CDR1 LNHNV and CDR2 YYDKDF (reference sequence).

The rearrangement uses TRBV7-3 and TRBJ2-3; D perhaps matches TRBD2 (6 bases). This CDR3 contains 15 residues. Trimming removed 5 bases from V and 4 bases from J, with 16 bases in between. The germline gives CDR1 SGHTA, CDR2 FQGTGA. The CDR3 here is CASSNVAAGPDTQYF. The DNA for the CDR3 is TGTGCCAGCAGCAATGTAGCGGCCGGGCCAGATACGCAGTATTTT.